Listed here are 8 T cell receptor beta chains from one sample, sequenced in a study of T cell changes during pregnancy in multiple sclerosis. The assay was immunoSEQ multiplex PCR, and TCRdb's table has in-frame clones only and misses some. The profile shows about 100,000 clones, around 92% of them singletons. Sequenced here: peripheral blood, sampled after pregnancy. These receptors all stem from a female donor with multiple sclerosis, enrolled in a pregnancy study.

V is TRBV29-1 and J is TRBJ1-4, with TRBD1 identical over 7 bases. This CDR3 is 14 amino acids long. The germline V gene has CDR1 SQVTM and CDR2 ANQGSEA. With V trimmed by 6 bases and J by 2 bases, 6 bases remained unmatched. The chain's CDR3 is CSVSKTGTNEKLFF. The CDR3 DNA sequence: TGCAGCGTCTCCAAGACAGGGACTAATGAAAAACTGTTTTTT.

The J gene is TRBJ2-3, the V gene TRBV5-1, with a weak D call TRBD1 (6 bases). The CDR3 consists of 14 residues. Trimming took 2 bases from V and 2 from J, leaving 9 bases between them. Germline CDR1 and CDR2: SGHRS and YFSETQ. The CDR3 coding sequence is TGCGCCAGCAGCTTCCGGGACAACACAGATACGCAGTATTTT. Translating gives CASSFRDNTDTQYF.

The chain links TRBV29-1 to TRBJ2-5, with D possibly matching TRBD2 (6 bases). The V gene lost 4 bases and the J gene lost 7 bases, with 10 bases spanning the gap. The CDR3 is 11 amino acids. Germline CDR1 is SQVTM and CDR2 is ANQGSEA. The CDR3 coding sequence is TGCAGCGTTGGGTCGCGGGGGACCCAGTACTTC. Its protein is CSVGSRGTQYF.

The chain carries TRBV7-3 and TRBJ1-1, with 7 bases aligning to TRBD1. This CDR3 is built from 14 residues. Germline V lookup: CDR1 SGHTA, CDR2 FQGTGA. J gave up 5 bases and V 2 bases, and 5 bases lay outside the gene matches. The DNA of the CDR3 is TGTGCCAGCAGCTTAGGGGGACAGTTAACTGAAGCTTTCTTT. Its protein is CASSLGGQLTEAFF.

The chain joins TRBV11-2 to TRBJ1-1; 10 positions match TRBD1. Trimming removed 5 bases from V and 5 bases from J; junction bases left unmatched: 8. Germline values: CDR1 SGHAT, CDR2 FQNNGV. CDR3 length: 15 residues. The DNA of the CDR3 is TGTGCCAGCAGCATCGACAGGGGGCGGAGGACTGAAGCTTTCTTT. It specifies CASSIDRGRRTEAFF.

This chain's CDR3 is CASSYLTPGGRESNQPQHF. Here the CDR3 DNA reads TGCGCCAGCAGCTACCTAACACCGGGGGGGCGCGAGAGCAATCAGCCCCAGCATTTT. This chain uses TRBV5-1 with TRBJ1-5; possible D gene TRBD1, 6 bases. This CDR3 contains 19 residues. Trimming stripped 3 bases from V and 1 base from J, with 23 bases between. Germline V CDR1 and CDR2: SGHRS, YFSETQ.

The CDR3 DNA reads TGTGCCAGCAGCGTGACTAGCGTGGGGCAAGAGACCCAGTACTTC. It translates to CASSVTSVGQETQYF. V is TRBV13 and J is TRBJ2-5, with 8 bases lining up with TRBD2. The length of the CDR3 is 15 residues. The junction had 7 bases not matched to a gene; V was cut back by 5 bases and J by 2 bases. Germline CDR1 PRHDT, CDR2 FYEKMQ (reference sequence). Based on the CDR3 plus reference TRBV13 and TRBJ2-5, the full variable domain is AAGVIQSPRHLIKEKRETATLKCYPIPRHDTVYWYQQGPGQDPQFLISFYEKMQSDKGSIPDRFSAQQFSDYHSELNMSSLELGDSALYFCASSVTSVGQETQYFGPGTRLLVL.

The chain links TRBV5-6 to TRBJ2-7, with D possibly matching TRBD1 (5 bases). Germline V gene data show CDR1 as SGHDT and CDR2 as YYEEEE. The CDR3 loop spans 13 amino acids. Trimming took off 0 bases at V and 5 bases at J, with 9 bases between the two ends. Here the CDR3 reads CASSLALRDEQYF. In DNA, the CDR3 is TGTGCCAGCAGCTTGGCTCTCAGGGACGAGCAGTACTTC.